The rows below give T cell receptor beta chains drawn from one sample of a study of CD8+ T cells in alopecia areata. The data were produced by immunoSEQ multiplex PCR, yet TCRdb's version contains in-frame clones alone and is incomplete. Of under 350,000 clones detected, 58% appear once; the ten largest clones hold approximately 2%. This specimen consisted of CD4+ T cells sorted from blood, obtained at week 24, from a patient treated with tofacitinib. The source of these receptors is a human donor with alopecia areata. Each CDR3 is given with its conserved first and last residue. Fields, in order: clone size, V gene, D gene, J gene, CDR3 protein, CDR3 DNA. A D gene is named only where the DNA matches it firmly. Clone size appears in some rows only: once, few, many, or a class for an expanded clone.

once	TRBV5-6	TRBD1	TRBJ1-1	CASNSGQGTEAFF	TGTGCCAGCAATTCCGGACAGGGCACCGAAGCTTTCTTT
few	TRBV15	-	TRBJ1-2	CATSSQDFYGYTF	TGTGCCACCAGCTCACAGGATTTCTATGGCTACACCTTC
-	TRBV28	TRBD1	TRBJ1-2	CASSLWEPGQGDGYTF	TGTGCCAGCAGTTTATGGGAGCCGGGACAGGGGGACGGCTACACCTTC
-	TRBV2	-	TRBJ2-5	CASMWQGQETQYF	TGTGCCAGCATGTGGCAGGGGCAAGAGACCCAGTACTTC
-	TRBV9	TRBD2	TRBJ2-1	CASSVTLAGNNEQFF	TGTGCCAGCAGCGTCACCCTAGCGGGAAACAATGAGCAGTTCTTC
-	TRBV6-5	-	TRBJ2-1	CASSYSPGGGFEQFF	TGTGCCAGCAGTTACTCTCCGGGGGGCGGCTTTGAGCAGTTCTTC
-	TRBV9	-	TRBJ2-7	CASSTRDSNEQYF	TGTGCCAGCAGCACTCGGGACTCGAACGAGCAGTACTTC
-	TRBV28	TRBD2	TRBJ2-7	CASSFSLGSGRGSSYEQYF	TGTGCCAGCAGTTTCTCCCTCGGATCGGGGCGGGGGAGCTCCTACGAGCAGTACTTC
-	TRBV6-6	TRBD1	TRBJ1-2	CASSYPKGQGNGYTF	TGTGCCAGCAGTTACCCGAAGGGACAGGGGAATGGCTACACCTTC
-	TRBV29-1	TRBD1	TRBJ1-6	CSVGQGRDSPLHF	TGCAGCGTGGGACAGGGCCGGGATTCACCCCTCCACTTT
-	TRBV4-1	-	TRBJ1-2	CASSQDQGSYGYTF	TGCGCCAGCAGCCAAGACCAGGGCAGCTATGGCTACACCTTC
-	TRBV5-4	-	TRBJ2-7	CASSHPSLVHEQYF	TGTGCCAGCAGCCATCCGTCCTTGGTCCACGAGCAGTACTTC
-	TRBV18	-	TRBJ1-6	CASSRTVPGINSPLHF	TGTGCCAGCTCCCGAACGGTTCCAGGGATCAATTCACCCCTCCACTTT
-	TRBV5-4	TRBD1	TRBJ2-7	CASSYKGTGGRYEQYF	TGTGCCAGCAGCTACAAAGGGACAGGGGGCAGGTACGAGCAGTACTTC
once	TRBV7-3	TRBD1	TRBJ2-3	CASSPLTGGYHTQYF	TGTGCCAGCAGCCCTTTGACAGGGGGCTATCATACGCAGTATTTT
-	TRBV2	TRBD1	TRBJ1-2	CASGKTGGDGYTF	TGTGCCAGCGGAAAGACAGGGGGCGATGGCTACACCTTC
-	TRBV28	TRBD1	TRBJ1-1	CASSFWGQGALPPNTEAFF	TGTGCCAGCAGTTTTTGGGGACAGGGGGCTCTTCCACCGAACACTGAAGCTTTCTTT
-	TRBV5-1	-	TRBJ2-5	CASRLGGETQYF	TGCGCCAGCAGACTAGGGGGAGAGACCCAGTACTTC
-	TRBV9	-	TRBJ2-5	CASSVEGRVGTQYF	TGTGCCAGCAGCGTAGAGGGCAGAGTGGGGACCCAGTACTTC
-	TRBV2	-	TRBJ1-6	CASSEAQVVTPLHF	TGTGCCAGCAGTGAAGCACAGGTCGTAACGCCCCTCCACTTT